The 11 T cell receptor beta chains listed next were all sequenced from one sample in a study of identical twins. TCRdb called the 5' RACE reads again in MiXCR, with one record for every CDR3 protein. This sample carries 500,000 or so distinct CDR3 sequences, roughly a fifth of them seen once, and the ten largest clones take around 0.9%. This sample also appeared in a second study, on T cells expressing NK-cell markers.

Sequenced sample: CD4+ T cells sorted from blood. Every receptor here comes from a woman aged 18-29 years in good health.

The rearrangement joins TRBV20-1 to TRBJ1-1; TRBD1 agrees at 11 bases. V lost 3 bases, J lost 4 bases, and 7 bases stayed unmatched. Germline CDR1 reads DFQATT; CDR2 reads SNEGSKA (reference sequence). The CDR3 loop spans 15 amino acids. CDR3 sequence: CSASYLGTGGTEAFF. CDR3 bases: TGCAGTGCTAGTTACCTCGGGACAGGGGGCACTGAAGCTTTCTTT.

The chain joins TRBV10-3 to TRBJ1-1; D possibly corresponds to TRBD1 (5 bases). Trimming stripped 5 bases from V and 6 bases from J, with 10 bases between. The germline CDR1 and CDR2 sequences are ENHRY and SYGVKD. The CDR3 extends over 12 amino acids. Here the CDR3 DNA reads TGTGCCATCAGTATGGCGGGGGCTGAAGCTTTCTTT. Its translation: CAISMAGAEAFF.

The chain combines TRBV10-2 with TRBJ2-3; no clear D gene. Per germline, CDR1 WSHSY and CDR2 SAAADI. The V end lost 2 bases, the J end lost 2 bases, and 8 bases lay between the germline ends. The CDR3 runs 14 residues. As DNA, the CDR3 is TGCGCCAGCAGTGAGAGGGCCGTCACAGATACGCAGTATTTT. Amino acid sequence: CASSERAVTDTQYF.

V usage is TRBV12-3 or TRBV12-4 and J usage is TRBJ2-7; D is unresolved. Trimming took off 1 base at V and 9 bases at J, with 7 bases between the two ends. The CDR3 is 11 residues long. The CDR3, as DNA: TGTGCCAGCAGTTTAGGGAGCGTGCAGTACTTC. Translating it yields CASSLGSVQYF.

This clonotype occurred a few times. The chain is built from TRBV29-1 and TRBJ1-5; 7 bases match TRBD1. From germline, CDR1 is SQVTM and CDR2 ANQGSEA. CDR3 length: 14 residues. V was clipped by 5 bases and J by 2 bases; unmatched bases: 6. The DNA for the CDR3 is TGCAGCGTTACGGATGGGACAGGCAATCAGCCCCAGCATTTT. Translation: CSVTDGTGNQPQHF.

In this sample, this clonotype turned up a few times. The chain combines TRBV12-3 or TRBV12-4 with TRBJ2-1, with D tentatively TRBD2 (7 bases). CDR3 length equals 15 residues. Trimming took off 11 bases at V and 0 bases at J, with 17 bases between the two ends. CDR3 coding DNA: TGTGCCGGGGGGAGGGGGGCAAACTCCTACAATGAGCAGTTCTTC. It specifies CAGGRGANSYNEQFF.

J is TRBJ2-3 and V is TRBV2; D not resolved. Per germline, CDR1 SNHLY and CDR2 FYNNEI. The V end lost 3 bases, the J end lost 4 bases, and 11 bases lay between the germline ends. The CDR3 extends over 14 amino acids. The CDR3 DNA reads as TGTGCCAGCAGTGATTTTCTAAGGGCAGATACGCAGTATTTT. Translation gives CASSDFLRADTQYF.

Ten or more counts support this clonotype. The chain couples TRBV5-1 to TRBJ2-7, with D perhaps matching TRBD1 or TRBD2 (7 bases each). The CDR3 is 15 residues long. V was cut by 5 bases and J by 5 bases, with 20 bases left in between. Germline values: CDR1 SGHRS, CDR2 YFSETQ. The CDR3 protein is CASSPRQGLKDEQYF. The CDR3 DNA sequence: TGCGCCAGCAGTCCACGACAGGGACTAAAGGACGAGCAGTACTTC. Looking up the rest from reference TRBV5-1 and TRBJ2-7 gives the full variable domain: KAGVTQTPRYLIKTRGQQVTLSCSPISGHRSVSWYQQTPGQGLQFLFEYFSETQRNKGNFPGRFSGRQFSNSRSEMNVSTLELGDSALYLCASSPRQGLKDEQYFGPGTRLTVT.

The chain links TRBV4-3 to TRBJ2-7; TRBD2 matches at 14 bases. Losses at the gene ends were 1 base for V and 7 bases for J; bases not matched to a gene: 6. The CDR3 consists of 16 residues. Germline CDR1 and CDR2: LGHNA and YSLEER. CDR3 in DNA: TGCGCCAGCAGCCAAGTTAGGGGACTAGCGGGAGAAGAGCAGTACTTC. Translation: CASSQVRGLAGEEQYF.

The CDR3 sequence: CASSEGSTDTQYF. CDR3 nucleotides: TGTGCCAGCAGTGAGGGTAGCACAGATACGCAGTATTTT. The chain joins TRBV6-1 to TRBJ2-3; D unclear. Trimming shortened V by 3 bases and J by 0 bases, and 4 bases separated the two germline ends. CDR3 size: 13 residues. Germline CDR1 and CDR2: MNHNS and SASEGT.

The table lists this clonotype with a few counts. The gene calls are TRBV20-1 and TRBJ2-7; 7 bases agree with TRBD2. There are 13 residues in the CDR3. Germline V gives CDR1 DFQATT, CDR2 SNEGSKA (reference sequence). V shed 2 bases, J shed 2 bases, and the junction held 3 bases outside the gene matches. CDR3 sequence: CSARRTRAYEQYF. The DNA for the CDR3 is TGCAGTGCTAGACGGACTAGGGCCTACGAGCAGTACTTC.